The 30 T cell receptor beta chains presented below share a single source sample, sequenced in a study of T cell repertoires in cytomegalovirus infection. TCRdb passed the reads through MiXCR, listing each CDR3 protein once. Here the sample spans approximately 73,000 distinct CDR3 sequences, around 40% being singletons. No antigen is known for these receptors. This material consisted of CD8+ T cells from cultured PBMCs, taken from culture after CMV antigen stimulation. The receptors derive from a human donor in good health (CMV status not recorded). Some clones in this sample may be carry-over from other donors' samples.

CDR3 residues: CASTKTSGDNEQFF. The DNA of the CDR3 is TGTGCCAGCACCAAGACTAGCGGCGACAATGAGCAGTTCTTC. The V and J genes are TRBV4-2 and TRBJ2-1, with 9 bases lining up with TRBD2. The CDR3 consists of 14 residues. The germline gives CDR1 LGHNA, CDR2 YNFKEQ. V dropped 7 bases and J dropped 5; count of bases not matched to a gene: 6.

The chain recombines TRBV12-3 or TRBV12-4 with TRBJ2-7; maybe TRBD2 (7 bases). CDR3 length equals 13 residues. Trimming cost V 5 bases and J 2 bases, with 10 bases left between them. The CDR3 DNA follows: TGTGCCAGCAGTAAAGGGGGGGCCTACGAGCAGTACTTC. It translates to CASSKGGAYEQYF.

The CDR3 here is CATSRTGGEAFF. In nucleotides, the CDR3 is TGTGCCACCTCTAGGACAGGGGGCGAAGCTTTCTTT. The rearrangement links TRBV27 to TRBJ1-1, with 11 positions matching TRBD1. The germline V gene encodes CDR1 MNHEY and CDR2 SMNVEV (reference sequence). This CDR3 is 12 amino acids long. V gave up 10 bases and J gave up 8 bases; unmatched junction bases: 6.

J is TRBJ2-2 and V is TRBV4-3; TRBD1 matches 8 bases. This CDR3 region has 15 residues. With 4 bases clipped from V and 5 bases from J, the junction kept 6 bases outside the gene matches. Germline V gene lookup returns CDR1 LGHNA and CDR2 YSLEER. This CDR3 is CASSPPGQDTGELFF. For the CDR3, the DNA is TGCGCCAGCAGCCCTCCGGGACAGGATACCGGGGAGCTGTTTTTT.

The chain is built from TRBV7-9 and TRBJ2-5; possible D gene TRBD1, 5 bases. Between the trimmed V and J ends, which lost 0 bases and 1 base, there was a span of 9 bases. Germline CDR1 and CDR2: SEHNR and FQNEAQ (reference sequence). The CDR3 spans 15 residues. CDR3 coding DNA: TGTGCCAGCAGCTTAGCCCCGACAGTCCAAGAGACCCAGTACTTC. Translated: CASSLAPTVQETQYF.

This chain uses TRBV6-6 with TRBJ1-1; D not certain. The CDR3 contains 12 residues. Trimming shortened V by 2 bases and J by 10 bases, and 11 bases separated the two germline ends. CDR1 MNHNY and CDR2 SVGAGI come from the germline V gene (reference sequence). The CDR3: CASSYISDSAFF. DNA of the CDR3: TGTGCCAGCAGTTACATTTCGGACTCAGCTTTCTTT.

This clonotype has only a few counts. CDR3 in DNA: TGTGCCAGCAGTGAAACAGGATGGACAGCCACCTCTGGGGCCAACGTCCTGACTTTC. Its translation: CASSETGWTATSGANVLTF. J is TRBJ2-6 and V is TRBV25-1; D is possibly TRBD1 (6 bases). The CDR3 length is 19 residues. The V and J ends lost 2 bases and 0 bases respectively, with 17 bases between them. Germline CDR1 is MGHDK and CDR2 is SYGVNS.

The CDR3 region has the DNA TGTGCCAGCAGTAGCCGACCCGGGACTAGCGGGGGACCGACCTACGAGCAGTACTTC. Translating gives CASSSRPGTSGGPTYEQYF. This chain uses TRBV28 with TRBJ2-7, with 14 bases identical to TRBD2. Trimming took 5 bases from V and 2 from J; bases not matched to a gene: 14. The CDR3 totals 19 residues. Germline V gene sequence: CDR1 MDHEN, CDR2 SYDVKM.

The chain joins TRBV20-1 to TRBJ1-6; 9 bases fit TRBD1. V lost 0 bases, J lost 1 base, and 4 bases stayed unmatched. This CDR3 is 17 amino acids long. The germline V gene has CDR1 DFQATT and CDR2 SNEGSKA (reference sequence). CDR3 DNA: TGCAGTGCTAGAGATTCGGGGACAGGGTCCTATAATTCACCCCTCCACTTT. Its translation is CSARDSGTGSYNSPLHF.

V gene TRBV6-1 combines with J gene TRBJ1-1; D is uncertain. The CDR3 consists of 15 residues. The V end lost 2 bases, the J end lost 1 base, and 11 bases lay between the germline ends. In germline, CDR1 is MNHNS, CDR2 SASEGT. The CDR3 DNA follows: TGTGCCAGCAGTGAAATGTATCGGGGGAACACTGAAGCTTTCTTT. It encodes CASSEMYRGNTEAFF.

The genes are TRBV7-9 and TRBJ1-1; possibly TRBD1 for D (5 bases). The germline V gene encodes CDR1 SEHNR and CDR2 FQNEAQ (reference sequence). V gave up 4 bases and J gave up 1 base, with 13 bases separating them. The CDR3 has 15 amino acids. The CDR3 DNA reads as TGTGCCAGCAGCTACCAAGACAGACAGAACACTGAAGCTTTCTTT. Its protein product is CASSYQDRQNTEAFF. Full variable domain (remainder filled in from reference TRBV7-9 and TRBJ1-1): DTGVSQNPRHKITKRGQNVTFRCDPISEHNRLYWYRQTLGQGPEFLTYFQNEAQLEKSRLLSDRFSAERPKGSFSTLEIQRTEQGDSAMYLCASSYQDRQNTEAFFGQGTRLTVV.

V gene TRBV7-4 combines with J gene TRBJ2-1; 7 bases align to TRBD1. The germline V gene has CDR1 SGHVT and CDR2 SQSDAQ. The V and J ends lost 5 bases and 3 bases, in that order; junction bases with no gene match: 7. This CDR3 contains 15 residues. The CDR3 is CASSDRDRRYNEQFF. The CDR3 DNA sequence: TGTGCCAGCAGCGACCGGGACAGACGCTACAATGAGCAGTTCTTC.

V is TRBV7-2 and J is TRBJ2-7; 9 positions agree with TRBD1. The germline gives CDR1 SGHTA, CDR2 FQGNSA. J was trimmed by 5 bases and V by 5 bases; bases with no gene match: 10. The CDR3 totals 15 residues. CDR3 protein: CASSQGAGTGHEQYF. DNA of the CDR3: TGTGCCAGCAGCCAGGGGGCCGGGACAGGGCACGAGCAGTACTTC.

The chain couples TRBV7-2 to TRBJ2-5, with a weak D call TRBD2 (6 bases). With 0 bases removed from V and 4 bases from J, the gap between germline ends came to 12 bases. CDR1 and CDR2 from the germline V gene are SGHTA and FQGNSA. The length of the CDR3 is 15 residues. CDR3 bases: TGTGCCAGCAGCTTAGCGGGGGGACGCTCAGAGACCCAGTACTTC. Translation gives CASSLAGGRSETQYF. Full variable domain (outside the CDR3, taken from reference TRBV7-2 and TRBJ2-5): GAGVSQSPSNKVTEKGKDVELRCDPISGHTALYWYRQSLGQGLEFLIYFQGNSAPDKSGLPSDRFSAERTGGSVSTLTIQRTQQEDSAVYLCASSLAGGRSETQYFGPGTRLLVL.

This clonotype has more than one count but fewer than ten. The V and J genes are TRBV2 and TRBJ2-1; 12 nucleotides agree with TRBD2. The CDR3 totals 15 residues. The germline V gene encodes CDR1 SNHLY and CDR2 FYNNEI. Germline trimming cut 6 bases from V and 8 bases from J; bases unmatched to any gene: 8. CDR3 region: CASSSLAGGLYEQFF. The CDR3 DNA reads TGTGCCAGCAGCTCGCTAGCGGGGGGGCTTTATGAGCAGTTCTTC.

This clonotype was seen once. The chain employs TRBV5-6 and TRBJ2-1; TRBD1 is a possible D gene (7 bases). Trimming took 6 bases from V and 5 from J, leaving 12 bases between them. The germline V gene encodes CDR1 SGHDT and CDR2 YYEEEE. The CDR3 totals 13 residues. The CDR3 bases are TGTGCCAGCACCCAGGGGGGAAACAATGAGCAGTTCTTC. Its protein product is CASTQGGNNEQFF.

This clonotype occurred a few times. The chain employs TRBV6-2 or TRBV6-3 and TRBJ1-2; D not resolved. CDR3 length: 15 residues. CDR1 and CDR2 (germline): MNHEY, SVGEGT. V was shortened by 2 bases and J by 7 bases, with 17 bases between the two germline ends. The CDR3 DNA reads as TGTGCCAGCAGTTACGGTGGCAGAGTAAGAAGTGGCTACACCTTC. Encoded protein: CASSYGGRVRSGYTF.

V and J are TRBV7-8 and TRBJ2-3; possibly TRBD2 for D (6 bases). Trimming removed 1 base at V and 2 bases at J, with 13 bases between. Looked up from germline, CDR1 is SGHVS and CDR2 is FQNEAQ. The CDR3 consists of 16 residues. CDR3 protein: CASSLGGGAATDTQYF. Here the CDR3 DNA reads TGTGCCAGCAGCTTAGGAGGAGGGGCAGCCACAGATACGCAGTATTTT.

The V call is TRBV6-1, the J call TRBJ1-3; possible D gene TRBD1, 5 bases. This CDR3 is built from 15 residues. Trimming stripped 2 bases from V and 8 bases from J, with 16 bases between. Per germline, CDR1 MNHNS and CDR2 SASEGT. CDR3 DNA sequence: TGTGCCAGCAGTGAACTCGGGGCTCGCTGGGACACCATATATTTT. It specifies CASSELGARWDTIYF.

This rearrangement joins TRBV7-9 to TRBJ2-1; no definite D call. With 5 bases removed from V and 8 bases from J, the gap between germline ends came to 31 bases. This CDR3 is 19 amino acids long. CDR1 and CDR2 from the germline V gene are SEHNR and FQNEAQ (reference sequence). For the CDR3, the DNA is TGTGCCAGCAGCCGTCAAAAGGAGTCGCGGCAGCACCCCGGGTATGAGCAGTTCTTC. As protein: CASSRQKESRQHPGYEQFF.

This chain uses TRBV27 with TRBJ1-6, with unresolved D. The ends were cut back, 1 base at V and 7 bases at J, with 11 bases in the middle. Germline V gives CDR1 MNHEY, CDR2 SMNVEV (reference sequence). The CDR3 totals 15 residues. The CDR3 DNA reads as TGTGCCAGCAGTTTATTCCAGGACGACAATTCACCCCTCCACTTT. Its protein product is CASSLFQDDNSPLHF.

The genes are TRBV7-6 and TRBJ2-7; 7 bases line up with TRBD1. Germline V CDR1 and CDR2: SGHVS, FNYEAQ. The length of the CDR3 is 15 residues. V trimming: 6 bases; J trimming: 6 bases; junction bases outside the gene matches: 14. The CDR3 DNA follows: TGTGCCAGCAGAGCCGAGGTAGGGGGCTCGGTCGAGCAGTACTTC. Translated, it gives CASRAEVGGSVEQYF.

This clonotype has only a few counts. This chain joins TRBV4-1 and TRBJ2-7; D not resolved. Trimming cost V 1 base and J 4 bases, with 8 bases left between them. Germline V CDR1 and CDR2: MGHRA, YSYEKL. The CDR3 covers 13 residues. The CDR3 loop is CASSQVHTYEQYF. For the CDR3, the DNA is TGCGCCAGCAGCCAAGTCCACACGTACGAGCAGTACTTC.

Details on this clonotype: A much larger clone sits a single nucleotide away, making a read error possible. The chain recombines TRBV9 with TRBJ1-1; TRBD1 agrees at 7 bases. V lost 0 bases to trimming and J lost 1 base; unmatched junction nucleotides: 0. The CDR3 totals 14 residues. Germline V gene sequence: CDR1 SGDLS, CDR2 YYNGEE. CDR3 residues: CASSVGTGNTEAFF. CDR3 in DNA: TGTGCCAGCAGCGTAGGGACAGGGAACACTGAAGCTTTCTTT.

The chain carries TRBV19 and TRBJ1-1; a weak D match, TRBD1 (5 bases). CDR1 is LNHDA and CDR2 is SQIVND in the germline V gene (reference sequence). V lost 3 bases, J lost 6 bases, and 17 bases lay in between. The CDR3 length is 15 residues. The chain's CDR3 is CASSIPGPRPPEAFF. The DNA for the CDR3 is TGTGCCAGTAGTATTCCGGGGCCCAGACCCCCTGAAGCTTTCTTT.

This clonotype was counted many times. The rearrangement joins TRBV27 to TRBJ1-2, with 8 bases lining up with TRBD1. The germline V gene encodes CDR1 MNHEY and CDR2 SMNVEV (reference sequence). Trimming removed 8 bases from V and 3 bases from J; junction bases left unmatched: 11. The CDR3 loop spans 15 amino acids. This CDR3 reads CASLGPGQGYYGYTF. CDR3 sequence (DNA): TGTGCCAGCCTTGGTCCCGGACAGGGCTACTATGGCTACACCTTC.

Here the CDR3 DNA reads TGTGCCAGCAGCTGGCGAGGTCAGGGGATAGCGTACGAGCAGTACTTC. Residues: CASSWRGQGIAYEQYF. This chain uses TRBV7-2 with TRBJ2-7; perhaps TRBD1 as D (6 bases). The V end lost 4 bases, the J end lost 4 bases, and 20 bases lay between the germline ends. The germline gives CDR1 SGHTA, CDR2 FQGNSA. The CDR3 is made up of 16 amino acids.

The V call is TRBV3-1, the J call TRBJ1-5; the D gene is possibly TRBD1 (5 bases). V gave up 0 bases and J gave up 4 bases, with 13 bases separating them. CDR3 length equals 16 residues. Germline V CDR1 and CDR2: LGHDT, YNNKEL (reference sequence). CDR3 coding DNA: TGTGCCAGCAGCCAAGATTATGGGGGACTGAATCAGCCCCAGCATTTT. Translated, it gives CASSQDYGGLNQPQHF.

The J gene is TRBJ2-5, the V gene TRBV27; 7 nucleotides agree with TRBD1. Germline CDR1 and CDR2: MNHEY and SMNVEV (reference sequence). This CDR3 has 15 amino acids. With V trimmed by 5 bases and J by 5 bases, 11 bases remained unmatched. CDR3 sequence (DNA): TGTGCCAGCAGTCCCAGGGGGAGCCTACGGGAGACCCAGTACTTC. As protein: CASSPRGSLRETQYF.

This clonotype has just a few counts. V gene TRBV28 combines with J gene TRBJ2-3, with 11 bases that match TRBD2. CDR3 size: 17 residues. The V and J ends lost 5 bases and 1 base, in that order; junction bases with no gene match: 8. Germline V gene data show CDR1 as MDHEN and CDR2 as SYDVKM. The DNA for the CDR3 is TGTGCCAGCAGTCCCTTCGGGACTAGCGGAGGCACAGATACGCAGTATTTT. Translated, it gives CASSPFGTSGGTDTQYF.